These 8 T cell receptor beta chains were sequenced from one sample in a study of blood T cells in healthy people across ages. Next came a second PCR, run for about 7 to 11 cycles, which used a sample-barcoded 5' primer along with a J-beta primer mix. TCRdb re-derived calls from the 5' RACE reads in MiXCR, one entry per CDR3 protein. The table lists fewer than 950,000 distinct CDR3 sequences, about 34% of them singletons. The sample was blood. The receptors derive from a man between 18 and 29 years old in good health.

The table lists this clonotype with a few counts. The gene calls are TRBV27 and TRBJ2-1; D uncertain. Trimming shortened V by 2 bases and J by 4 bases, and 9 bases separated the two germline ends. CDR1 and CDR2 (germline): MNHEY, SMNVEV (reference sequence). This CDR3 is built from 14 residues. CDR3 DNA sequence: TGTGCCAGCAGTTTAGAAAGTACGTACAATGAGCAGTTCTTC. This gives the protein CASSLESTYNEQFF.

At least ten counts were recorded for this clonotype. J is TRBJ2-7 and V is TRBV7-9; no definite D call. V shed 4 bases and J shed 0 bases, with 13 bases lying between them. The CDR3 is 15 amino acids. Germline V gene sequence: CDR1 SEHNR, CDR2 FQNEAQ (reference sequence). This CDR3 reads CASSSGPMSSYEQYF. The CDR3 nucleotides are TGTGCCAGCAGCTCCGGACCTATGAGCTCCTACGAGCAGTACTTC.

The chain recombines TRBV18 with TRBJ1-6, with a tentative D call TRBD1 (5 bases). Looked up from germline, CDR1 is KGHSH and CDR2 is LQKENI. Deletions cut 0 bases from V and 10 bases from J, with 13 bases between. The length of the CDR3 is 15 residues. The CDR3 nucleotides read TGTGCCAGCTCACCACCGGCCGGGGGTGACTCACCCCTCCACTTT. Amino acids: CASSPPAGGDSPLHF. Based on the CDR3 plus reference TRBV18 and TRBJ1-6, the full variable domain is NAGVMQNPRHLVRRRGQEARLRCSPMKGHSHVYWYRQLPEEGLKFMVYLQKENIIDESGMPKERFSAEFPKEGPSILRIQQVVRGDSAAYFCASSPPAGGDSPLHFGNGTRLTVT.

The chain employs TRBV9 and TRBJ2-5, with 8 nucleotides matching TRBD2. The J call may be in error: the DNA end matches TRBJ2-1 better. The CDR3 has 16 amino acids. Germline CDR1 SGDLS, CDR2 YYNGEE. For the CDR3, the DNA is TGTGCCAGCAGCGTAGTTGCGGGGGGCCTCCAAGAGACCCAGTTCTTC. It encodes CASSVVAGGLQETQFF.

Ten or more counts support this clonotype. The chain joins TRBV25-1 to TRBJ2-5; 10 bases are shared with TRBD1. The CDR3 extends over 15 amino acids. CDR1 is MGHDK, CDR2 SYGVNS, per germline. Unmatched junction bases numbered 8, after V lost 5 bases and J lost 5 bases. In DNA, the CDR3 is TGTGCCAGCAGTCCCTGGACAGGGGGTCTCGAGACCCAGTACTTC. It yields the protein CASSPWTGGLETQYF.

This clonotype has just a few counts. The genes are TRBV29-1 and TRBJ1-3, with TRBD1 matching 9 bases. The germline gives CDR1 SQVTM, CDR2 ANQGSEA. This CDR3 spans 13 amino acids. V lost 6 bases, J lost 3 bases, and 3 bases stayed unmatched. The CDR3 DNA follows: TGCAGCGTAGGACAGGGGAGTGGAAACACCATATATTTT. It codes for CSVGQGSGNTIYF. The full variable domain, its missing parts supplied by reference TRBV29-1 and TRBJ1-3, is SAVISQKPSRDICQRGTSLTIQCQVDSQVTMMFWYRQQPGQSLTLIATANQGSEATYESGFVIDKFPISRPNLTFSTLTVSNMSPEDSSIYLCSVGQGSGNTIYFGEGSWLTVV.

This clonotype was counted between two and nine times. The chain uses TRBV15 and TRBJ2-3; TRBD2 is a possible D gene (5 bases). Deletions cut 5 bases from V and 4 bases from J, with 13 bases between. Germline V gene lookup returns CDR1 LNHNV and CDR2 YYDKDF (reference sequence). The CDR3 consists of 14 residues. The CDR3 loop is CATSSADPADTQYF. The CDR3 bases are TGTGCCACCAGCTCAGCGGATCCCGCAGATACGCAGTATTTT.

The chain has TRBV6-5 and TRBJ1-2; the match to TRBD1 covers 7 bases. Looked up from germline, CDR1 is MNHEY and CDR2 is SVGAGI. V gave up 5 bases and J gave up 8 bases; unmatched junction bases: 8. The CDR3 runs to 13 residues. The CDR3 DNA follows: TGTGCCAGCAGTGCCGAGACAGGGTCAGGCTACACCTTC. Translating gives CASSAETGSGYTF.